This TCR beta chain was retrieved from a study of blood T cell repertoires in COVID-19 (dated by TCRdb to the early 2020s). Concerning the study at large: Collaborator samples came from the United States, Italy and Spain and covered acute and convalescent phases of COVID-19. A freely available public database, intended as a resource for researchers studying the immune response to SARS-CoV-2, is where the repertoires were released. The samples were drawn from two sources: the first 160 participants of the ongoing ImmuneRACE study, and 1,200 or so subjects contributed by 6 global collaborators. Nearly every sample came with metadata listing a de-identified subject ID, COVID-19 status, age in years and sex. Subjects who had been exposed to COVID-19, were actively infected with it, or had recovered from it provided the deeply sampled blood TCRbeta repertoires that made up the dataset. Where available, HLA class I and class II types were taken from metadata supplied by the sample provider and were not determined by assay-based typing. The prospective study material was composed of cDNA or gDNA derived from T cells, B-cell-depleted T cells, or PBMCs.

Of note for this clone: Its antigen is currently not known. No base qualities exist here, and no much larger clone lies one base off it.

The immunoSEQ Assay, a bias-controlled multiplex PCR, was used to amplify TCRbeta CDR3 regions from genomic DNA. As for the original processing: The number of nucleated cells in each sample was estimated from the amplification of reference gene primers within the assay. Sequence reads were collapsed and filtered to measure the absolute abundance of every unique TCRbeta CDR3 rearrangement. For each sample, productive Simpson clonality was calculated by taking the square root of Simpson's diversity index across productive rearrangements. TCRdb took this table from immuneACCESS and kept in-frame rearrangements with V and J called. Such tables lack part of the clones; where checked against another copy, unresolved V genes explain under half of the gap, and the rest is unexplained. V, J and clone size derive from that table, while D and trimming were established from the DNA sequence. This sample comprises 250,000 or so clones, around 88% of them detected only once. In total, the top ten clones hold approximately 9.5% of the sample.

Participants in the prospective study were enrolled through a virtual design, were aged roughly 18 to 100 years, and lived in 24 United States geographic areas. In the prospective study, cohorts were assigned on the basis of participant-reported clinical history obtained from a screening survey and a study questionnaire. Recovered participants in ImmuneRACE Cohort 3 were defined by two consecutive negative NP/OP PCR tests, clearance by a healthcare professional, or resolution of symptoms. In the prospective study, whole blood, serum and a nasopharyngeal or oropharyngeal swab were collected from each participant by mobile phlebotomists. Participants in the prospective study had the option to provide additional blood draws and questionnaires over an approximately two-month period. Blood samples from the prospective study were shipped frozen or at room temperature prior to DNA extraction. Overall study outcomes, separate from this receptor: The amount of clinical and demographic metadata varied by source and participant and was provided uncurated.

V loses 3 bases, J loses 5 bases, and the germline ends lie 17 bases apart. The CDR3 contains 15 residues, cysteine and phenylalanine counted. Kept here is only the CDR3 DNA, which spans 45 bases and is read in frame from base 1. Based on the germline V gene, the CDR1 and CDR2 sequences are SGHVS and FQNEAQ. The chain joins TRBV7-8 to TRBJ2-7; the best D guess is TRBD2, with 7 bases matching. The sequence was collected from a man aged 35-49 years who had recovered from COVID-19. Specimen: PBMCs or T cells enriched from blood (not recorded which). CDR3 protein: CASSFGGRDANEQYF. The DNA reads TGTGCCAGCAGCTTCGGGGGGCGGGACGCAAACGAGCAGTACTTC.